Below are 18 T cell receptor beta chains sequenced from a single sample in a study of T-cell memory formation after mild COVID-19. A single record per CDR3 protein comes from TCRdb applying MiXCR to the 5' RACE reads. Among approximately 260,000 distinct CDR3 sequences listed, less than 20% were seen once. The sample taken for sequencing was PBMCs or a T cell subset sorted from them (not recorded which). These receptors were collected from a man aged 18-30 years who had mild COVID-19 (a few samples of this study predate the infection). Cell type and time point are not known.

V and J are TRBV2 and TRBJ2-5; no definite D call. Germline CDR1 reads SNHLY; CDR2 reads FYNNEI. V dropped 2 bases and J dropped 0 bases, with 4 bases sitting between them. This CDR3 spans 13 amino acids. CDR3 DNA: TGTGCCAGCAGTGAAAACTACCAAGAGACCCAGTACTTC. It codes for CASSENYQETQYF. Together with reference TRBV2 and TRBJ2-5, the CDR3 gives the full variable domain: EPEVTQTPSHQVTQMGQEVILRCVPISNHLYFYWYRQILGQKVEFLVSFYNNEISEKSEIFDDQFSVERPDGSNFTLKIRSTKLEDSAMYFCASSENYQETQYFGPGTRLLVL.

The J gene is TRBJ1-5, the V gene TRBV4-1, with 7 bases fitting TRBD1. The V gene end was trimmed by 4 bases and the J gene end by 7 bases; junction bases not matched to a gene: 7. The CDR3 has 14 residues. CDR1 MGHRA and CDR2 YSYEKL come from the germline V gene. The CDR3 loop reads CASSRTQGNQPQHF. The CDR3 DNA sequence: TGCGCCAGCAGCCGCACACAGGGGAACCAGCCCCAGCATTTT.

This clonotype was found a few times. The J gene is TRBJ2-6, the V gene TRBV7-9; 7 bases align to TRBD2. The junction had 3 bases not matched to a gene; V was cut back by 5 bases and J by 2 bases. In germline, CDR1 is SEHNR, CDR2 FQNEAQ (reference sequence). There are 15 residues in the CDR3. The CDR3 region is CASSAGTTGANVLTF. In nucleotides, the CDR3 is TGTGCCAGCAGCGCCGGGACTACTGGGGCCAACGTCCTGACTTTC.

The sample holds a few counts of this clonotype. J is TRBJ2-5 and V is TRBV10-3, with 7 positions matching TRBD2. This CDR3 region has 14 residues. V shed 3 bases and J 2 bases; nucleotides not matched to a gene: 3. Germline V lookup: CDR1 ENHRY, CDR2 SYGVKD. CDR3 bases: TGTGCCATCAGTGAAAGCGGGGTACAAGAGACCCAGTACTTC. Translation: CAISESGVQETQYF.

The chain recombines TRBV10-3 with TRBJ2-5; 7 positions agree with TRBD2. Germline CDR1 is ENHRY and CDR2 is SYGVKD. The V gene end was trimmed by 0 bases and the J gene end by 4 bases; junction bases not matched to a gene: 8. The length of the CDR3 is 16 residues. DNA for the CDR3: TGTGCCATCAGTGAGTCGACGGGGGGTCGATTAGAGACCCAGTACTTC. Amino acids: CAISESTGGRLETQYF.

This clonotype has at least ten counts. V gene TRBV12-3 or TRBV12-4 combines with J gene TRBJ2-7; no clear D gene. Trimming pared 3 bases from V and 1 base from J, leaving 13 bases between. There are 15 residues in the CDR3. The CDR3 loop is CASSFSSHTSYEQYF. The CDR3 coding sequence is TGTGCCAGCAGTTTTTCCAGCCACACATCCTACGAGCAGTACTTC.

At least ten counts were recorded for this clonotype. V gene TRBV7-4 combines with J gene TRBJ2-7, with 7 bases aligning to TRBD2. The V segment lost 1 base and the J segment 0 bases; nucleotides outside the gene matches: 15. The length of the CDR3 is 19 residues. CDR1 and CDR2 (germline): SGHVT, SQSDAQ. The CDR3 is CASSLEGVTSQSRSYEQYF. CDR3 nucleotide sequence: TGTGCCAGCAGCTTAGAAGGAGTGACTAGCCAGTCCCGCTCCTACGAGCAGTACTTC.

The chain is built from TRBV6-5 and TRBJ1-1; D is perhaps TRBD1 (5 bases). V lost 2 bases, J lost 1 base, and 11 bases lay in between. The CDR3 is 15 residues long. Germline assignment: CDR1 MNHEY and CDR2 SVGAGI. The CDR3 protein is CASSYEGLRNTEAFF. CDR3 nucleotide sequence: TGTGCCAGCAGTTACGAGGGGCTCCGGAACACTGAAGCTTTCTTT.

Only a few counts were recorded for this clonotype. V gene TRBV11-2 combines with J gene TRBJ2-3, with 9 bases lining up with TRBD2. Germline loops: CDR1 SGHAT, CDR2 FQNNGV. The CDR3 is made up of 15 amino acids. Losses at the gene ends were 5 bases for V and 5 bases for J; bases not matched to a gene: 8. The CDR3 reads CASSAGRGGLDTQYF. The CDR3 coding sequence is TGTGCCAGCAGCGCAGGGCGGGGGGGCCTAGATACGCAGTATTTT.

This chain uses TRBV29-1 with TRBJ1-1; 9 nucleotides agree with TRBD1. Germline V lookup: CDR1 SQVTM, CDR2 ANQGSEA. The CDR3 extends over 13 amino acids. With V trimmed by 7 bases and J by 6 bases, 9 bases remained unmatched. The CDR3 bases are TGCAGCGGGGGACAGGGTTCGGGGTCTGAAGCTTTCTTT. Amino acid sequence: CSGGQGSGSEAFF.

This clonotype was seen only a few times. The CDR3 is CASSLFSGVNTGELFF. The DNA of the CDR3 is TGCGCCAGCAGCTTGTTTTCAGGGGTTAACACCGGGGAGCTGTTTTTT. J is TRBJ2-2 and V is TRBV5-1; D may be TRBD1 (6 bases). This CDR3 comprises 16 residues. The germline gives CDR1 SGHRS, CDR2 YFSETQ. V lost 1 base, J lost 2 bases, and 12 bases lay in between.

This clonotype has only a few counts. This sequence joins TRBV20-1 and TRBJ2-7; 8 nucleotides align to TRBD1. J lost 2 bases, V lost 6 bases, and 3 bases had no gene match. Germline CDR1 is DFQATT and CDR2 is SNEGSKA (reference sequence). The CDR3 extends over 12 amino acids. The CDR3 coding sequence is TGCAGTGCGTCGACAGGGGCCTACGAGCAGTACGTC. It is translated as CSASTGAYEQYV.

This clonotype was observed many times. The genes are TRBV18 and TRBJ2-7; D possibly matches TRBD1 or TRBD2 (5 bases each). The ends were cut back, 6 bases at V and 0 bases at J, with 15 bases in the middle. Germline CDR1 and CDR2: KGHSH and LQKENI. The CDR3 runs to 15 residues. CDR3 protein: CASSRAPGSSYEQYV. CDR3 bases: TGTGCCAGCTCCCGGGCCCCAGGGAGCTCCTACGAGCAGTACGTC.

Comments on this clonotype: At one end the junction does not follow the germline gene, possibly because of a read error. This chain uses TRBV5-1 with TRBJ2-3; no definite D call. In germline, CDR1 is SGHRS, CDR2 YFSETQ. This CDR3 has 15 amino acids. The CDR3 nucleotides are TGCGTCAGCAGCGCGGATGGTCGTTCCACAGATACGCAGTATTTT. Translated, it gives CVSSADGRSTDTQYF.

This clonotype has only a few counts. The rearrangement joins TRBV15 to TRBJ2-1; 9 bases agree with TRBD1. V dropped 0 bases and J dropped 8; count of bases not matched to a gene: 8. The V gene's germline CDR1 is LNHNV and CDR2 YYDKDF (reference sequence). There are 16 residues in the CDR3. CDR3 residues: CATSRDRDRGDDEQFF. The CDR3 region has the DNA TGTGCCACCAGCAGAGATCGCGACAGGGGGGACGATGAGCAGTTCTTC.

This clonotype has only a few counts. CDR3 nucleotides: TGCAGCCGGAGGGGATTCCCAGATACGCAGTATTTT. It codes for CSRRGFPDTQYF. The J gene is TRBJ2-3, the V gene TRBV20-1; TRBD2 is a possible D gene (6 bases). The CDR3 is 12 residues long. Per germline, CDR1 DFQATT and CDR2 SNEGSKA (reference sequence).

There are many counts of this clonotype. The genes are TRBV5-1 and TRBJ2-3, with D possibly being TRBD2 (6 bases). CDR3 length: 14 amino acids. V dropped 0 bases and J dropped 2 bases, with 7 bases sitting between them. The germline gives CDR1 SGHRS, CDR2 YFSETQ. CDR3: CASSLGTNTDTQYF. Written as DNA, the CDR3 is TGCGCCAGCAGCTTGGGGACTAACACAGATACGCAGTATTTT.

The chain employs TRBV20-1 and TRBJ1-6; D gene uncertain. The CDR3 length is 12 residues. CDR1 is DFQATT and CDR2 is SNEGSKA in the germline V gene (reference sequence). V lost 6 bases and J lost 7, with 10 bases in between. The CDR3 region has the DNA TGCAGTGCGGCTTTACCAAATTCACCCCTCCACTTT. Its translation is CSAALPNSPLHF.